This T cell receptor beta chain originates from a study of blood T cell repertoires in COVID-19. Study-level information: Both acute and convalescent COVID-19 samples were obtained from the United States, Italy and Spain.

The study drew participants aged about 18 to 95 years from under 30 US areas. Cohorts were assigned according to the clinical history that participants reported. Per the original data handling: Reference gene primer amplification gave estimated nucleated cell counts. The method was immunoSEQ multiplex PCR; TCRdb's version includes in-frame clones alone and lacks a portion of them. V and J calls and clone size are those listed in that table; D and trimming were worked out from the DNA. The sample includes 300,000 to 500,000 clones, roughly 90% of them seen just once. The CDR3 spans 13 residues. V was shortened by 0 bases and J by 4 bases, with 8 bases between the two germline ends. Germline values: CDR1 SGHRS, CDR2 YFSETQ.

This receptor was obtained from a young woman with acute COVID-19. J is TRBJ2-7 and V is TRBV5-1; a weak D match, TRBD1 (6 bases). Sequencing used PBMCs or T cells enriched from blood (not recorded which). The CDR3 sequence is CASSLGGQYEQYF. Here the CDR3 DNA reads TGCGCCAGCAGCTTGGGAGGACAGTACGAGCAGTACTTC.